The sequence of this T cell receptor beta chain was determined in a study of human T cells and chemical hapten exposure. Findings and limits, study-wide: Controls had significantly fewer large CDR3 similarity clusters than were formed by expanded TCRs. No alteration of TCRs above 1 in 1000 frequency was seen with DPC sensitization.

Sample time point: patch test 2, 6 weeks after DPC sensitization. Treatment in this sample: therapeutic diphenylcyclopropenone sensitization with weekly scalp DPC. Blood was collected ahead of every patch test applied. In the original workflow: Sample TCR counts, which ranged from about 23,224 to 750,000, had a median of approximately 94,000. MiXCR, run by TCRdb on the RACE reads, gives a single entry per CDR3 protein. What appears here as the V and J calls and clone size reflects TCRdb's work, not the paper's. The sample has 360,000 or so distinct CDR3 sequences; around 6% are singletons. This clonotype has just a few counts. What it recognizes is unknown. Germline V gene data show CDR1 as SGHTA and CDR2 as FQGNSA. The length of the CDR3 is 16 residues. Trimming removed 3 bases from V and 5 bases from J, with 14 bases in between.

This chain links TRBV7-2 with TRBJ1-6; tentatively, D is TRBD1 (6 bases). The sequences come from whole blood, collected in connection with sensitization to the hapten diphenylcyclopropenone (DPC). The receptor's source is a woman aged 18-35 years with alopecia areata. Some clones in this sample may be carry-over from other donors' samples. The CDR3 region has the DNA TGTGCCAGCAGCTTGCAGGGGCGGGCGAATAATTCACCCCTCCACTTT. Protein: CASSLQGRANNSPLHF.